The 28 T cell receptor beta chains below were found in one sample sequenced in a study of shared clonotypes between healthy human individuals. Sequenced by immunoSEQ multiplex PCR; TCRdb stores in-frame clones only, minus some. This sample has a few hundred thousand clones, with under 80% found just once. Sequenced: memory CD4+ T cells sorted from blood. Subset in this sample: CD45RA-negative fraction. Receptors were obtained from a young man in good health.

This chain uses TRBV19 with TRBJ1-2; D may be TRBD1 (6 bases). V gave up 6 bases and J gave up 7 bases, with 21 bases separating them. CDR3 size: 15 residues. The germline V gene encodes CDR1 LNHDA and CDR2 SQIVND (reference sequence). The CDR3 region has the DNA TGTGCCAGTAGACCCACAGGGCGGATTCTCGGTGGCTACACCTTC. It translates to CASRPTGRILGGYTF.

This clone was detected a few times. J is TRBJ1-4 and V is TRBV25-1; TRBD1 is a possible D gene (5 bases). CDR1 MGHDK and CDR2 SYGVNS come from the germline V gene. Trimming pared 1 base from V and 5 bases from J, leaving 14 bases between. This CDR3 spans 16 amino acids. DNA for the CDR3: TGTGCCAGCAGTGAATTTCGGACACCATTAAATGAAAAACTGTTTTTT. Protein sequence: CASSEFRTPLNEKLFF.

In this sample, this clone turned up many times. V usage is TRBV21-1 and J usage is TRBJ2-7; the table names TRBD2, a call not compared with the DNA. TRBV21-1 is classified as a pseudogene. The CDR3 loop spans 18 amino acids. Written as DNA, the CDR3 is TGTGCCAGCAGAACCGCAGGACTAGAGGACAAGTTTCCCTACGAGCAGTACTTC. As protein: CASRTAGLEDKFPYEQYF.

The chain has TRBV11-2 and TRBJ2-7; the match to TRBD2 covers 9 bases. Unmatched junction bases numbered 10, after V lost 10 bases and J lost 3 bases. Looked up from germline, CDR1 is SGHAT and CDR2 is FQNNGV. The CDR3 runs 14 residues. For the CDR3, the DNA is TGTGCCACCTCTAAGACTAGCGGAAACTACGAGCAGTACTTC. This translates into CATSKTSGNYEQYF.

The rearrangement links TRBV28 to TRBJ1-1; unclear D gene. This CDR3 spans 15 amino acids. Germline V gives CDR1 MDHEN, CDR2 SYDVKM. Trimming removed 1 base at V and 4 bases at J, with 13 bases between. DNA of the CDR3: TGTGCCAGCAGTTTATTGGACCTCGGGGTCACTGAAGCTTTCTTT. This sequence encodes CASSLLDLGVTEAFF.

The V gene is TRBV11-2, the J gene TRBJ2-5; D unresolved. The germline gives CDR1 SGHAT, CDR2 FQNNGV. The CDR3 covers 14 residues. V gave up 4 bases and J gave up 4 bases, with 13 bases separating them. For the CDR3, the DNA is TGTGCCAGCAGCTCCTCTGCGGTGGTAGAGACCCAGTACTTC. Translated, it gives CASSSSAVVETQYF.

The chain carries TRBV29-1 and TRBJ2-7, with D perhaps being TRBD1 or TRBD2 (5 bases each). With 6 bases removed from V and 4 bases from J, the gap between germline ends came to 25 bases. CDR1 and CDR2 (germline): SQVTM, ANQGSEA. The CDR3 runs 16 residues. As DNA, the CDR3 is TGCAGCGTCGGAATCCACCGGGACGGCAGGACTTACGAGCAGTACTTC. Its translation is CSVGIHRDGRTYEQYF.

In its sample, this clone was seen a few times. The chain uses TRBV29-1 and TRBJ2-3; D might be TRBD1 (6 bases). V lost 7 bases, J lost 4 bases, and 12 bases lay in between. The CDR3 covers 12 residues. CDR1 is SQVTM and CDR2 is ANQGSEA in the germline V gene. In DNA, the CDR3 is TGCAGCGGTGCCAGGGGTTCAGATACGCAGTATTTT. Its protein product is CSGARGSDTQYF.

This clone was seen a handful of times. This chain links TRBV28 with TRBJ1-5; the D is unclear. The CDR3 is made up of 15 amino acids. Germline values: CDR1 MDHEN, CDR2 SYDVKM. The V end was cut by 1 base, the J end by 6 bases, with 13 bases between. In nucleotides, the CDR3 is TGTGCCAGCAGTTTATTTGGACGGGTGGGTCAGCCCCAGCATTTT. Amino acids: CASSLFGRVGQPQHF.

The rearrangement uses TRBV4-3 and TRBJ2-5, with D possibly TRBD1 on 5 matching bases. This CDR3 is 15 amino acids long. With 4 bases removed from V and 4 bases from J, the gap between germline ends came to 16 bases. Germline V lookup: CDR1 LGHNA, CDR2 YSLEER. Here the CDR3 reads CASSRTHFQGETQYF. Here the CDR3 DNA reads TGCGCCAGCAGCCGCACTCATTTCCAGGGAGAGACCCAGTACTTC.

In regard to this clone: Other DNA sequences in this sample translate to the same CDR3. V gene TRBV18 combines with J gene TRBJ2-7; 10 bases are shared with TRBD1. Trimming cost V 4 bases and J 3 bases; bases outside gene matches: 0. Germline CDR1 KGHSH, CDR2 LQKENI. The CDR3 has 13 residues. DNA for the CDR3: TGTGCCAGCTCACGGGACAGGGGCTACGAGCAGTACTTC. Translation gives CASSRDRGYEQYF.

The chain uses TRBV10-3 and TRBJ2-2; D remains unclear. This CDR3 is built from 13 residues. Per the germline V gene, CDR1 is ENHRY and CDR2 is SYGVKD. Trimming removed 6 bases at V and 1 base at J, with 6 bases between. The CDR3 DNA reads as TGTGCCATCAGAACAGAGAACACCGGGGAGCTGTTTTTT. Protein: CAIRTENTGELFF.

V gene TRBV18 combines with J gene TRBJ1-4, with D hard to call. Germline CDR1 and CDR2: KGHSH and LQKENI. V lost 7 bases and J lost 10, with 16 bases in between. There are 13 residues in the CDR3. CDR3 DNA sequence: TGTGCCAGCTTGACATTGTCGGAGGGAAAACTGTTTTTT. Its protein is CASLTLSEGKLFF.

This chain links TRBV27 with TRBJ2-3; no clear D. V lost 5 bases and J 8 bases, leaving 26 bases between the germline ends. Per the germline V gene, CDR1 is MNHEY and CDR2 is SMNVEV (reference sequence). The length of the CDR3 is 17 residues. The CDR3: CASSVRRSTGPVGTQYF. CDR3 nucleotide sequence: TGTGCCAGCAGTGTGCGTAGGAGTACCGGGCCCGTGGGTACGCAGTATTTT.

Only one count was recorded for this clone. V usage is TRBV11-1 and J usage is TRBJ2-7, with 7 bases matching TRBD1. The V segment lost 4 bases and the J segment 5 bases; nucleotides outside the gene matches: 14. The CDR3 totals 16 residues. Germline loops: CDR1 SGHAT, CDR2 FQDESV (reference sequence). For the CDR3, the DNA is TGTGCCAGCAGCTCACCACCCGGGACAGTCCGCGACGAGCAGTACTTC. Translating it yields CASSSPPGTVRDEQYF.

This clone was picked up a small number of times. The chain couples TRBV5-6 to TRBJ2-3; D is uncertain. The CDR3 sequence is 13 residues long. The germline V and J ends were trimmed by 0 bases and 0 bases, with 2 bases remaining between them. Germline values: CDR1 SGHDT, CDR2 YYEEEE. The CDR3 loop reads CASSLASTDTQYF. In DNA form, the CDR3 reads TGTGCCAGCAGCTTGGCCAGCACAGATACGCAGTATTTT.

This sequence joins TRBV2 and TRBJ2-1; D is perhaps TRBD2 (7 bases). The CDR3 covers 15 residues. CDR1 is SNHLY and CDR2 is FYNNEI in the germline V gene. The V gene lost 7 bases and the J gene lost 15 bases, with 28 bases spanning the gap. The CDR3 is CASTMGGTMFSGPFF. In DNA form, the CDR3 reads TGTGCCAGCACCATGGGGGGGACAATGTTTTCCGGGCCGTTCTTC. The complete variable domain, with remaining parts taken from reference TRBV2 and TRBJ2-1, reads EPEVTQTPSHQVTQMGQEVILRCVPISNHLYFYWYRQILGQKVEFLVSFYNNEISEKSEIFDDQFSVERPDGSNFTLKIRSTKLEDSAMYFCASTMGGTMFSGPFFGPGTRLTVL.

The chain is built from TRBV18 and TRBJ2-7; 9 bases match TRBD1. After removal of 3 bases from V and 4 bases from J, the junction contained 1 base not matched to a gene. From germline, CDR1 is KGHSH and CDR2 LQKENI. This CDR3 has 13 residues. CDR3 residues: CASSPGTGYEQYF. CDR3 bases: TGTGCCAGCTCACCCGGGACAGGGTACGAGCAGTACTTC. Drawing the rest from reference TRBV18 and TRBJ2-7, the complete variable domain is NAGVMQNPRHLVRRRGQEARLRCSPMKGHSHVYWYRQLPEEGLKFMVYLQKENIIDESGMPKERFSAEFPKEGPSILRIQQVVRGDSAAYFCASSPGTGYEQYFGPGTRLTVT.

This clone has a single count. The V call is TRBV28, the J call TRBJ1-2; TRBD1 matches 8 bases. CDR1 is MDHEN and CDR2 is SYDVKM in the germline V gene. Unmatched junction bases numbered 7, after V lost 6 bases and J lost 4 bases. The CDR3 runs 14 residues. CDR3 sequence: CASREQGVGYGYTF. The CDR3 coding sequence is TGTGCCAGCAGAGAACAGGGGGTTGGCTATGGCTACACCTTC.

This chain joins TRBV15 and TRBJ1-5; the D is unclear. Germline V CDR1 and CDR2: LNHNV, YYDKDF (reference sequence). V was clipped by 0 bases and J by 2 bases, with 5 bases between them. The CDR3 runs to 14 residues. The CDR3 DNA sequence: TGTGCCACCAGCAGAGAGATCGGCAATCAGCCCCAGCATTTT. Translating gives CATSREIGNQPQHF.

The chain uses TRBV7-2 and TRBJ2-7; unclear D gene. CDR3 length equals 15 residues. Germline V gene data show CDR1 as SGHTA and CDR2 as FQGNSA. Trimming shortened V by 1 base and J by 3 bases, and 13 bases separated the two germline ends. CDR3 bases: TGTGCCAGCAGCTTAGGGCTAGTTAGGAACTACGAGCAGTACTTC. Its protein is CASSLGLVRNYEQYF.

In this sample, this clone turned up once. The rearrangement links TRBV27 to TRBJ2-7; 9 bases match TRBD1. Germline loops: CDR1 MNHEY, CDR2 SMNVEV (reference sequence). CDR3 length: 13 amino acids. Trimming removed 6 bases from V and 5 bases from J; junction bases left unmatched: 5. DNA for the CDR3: TGTGCCAGCAGGCTGACAGGGGGTCACGAGCAGTACTTC. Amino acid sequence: CASRLTGGHEQYF.

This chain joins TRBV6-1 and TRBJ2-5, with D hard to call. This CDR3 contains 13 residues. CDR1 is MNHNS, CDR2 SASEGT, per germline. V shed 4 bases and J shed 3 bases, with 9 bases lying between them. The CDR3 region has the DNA TGTGCCAGCAGTGGGACGGATAAAGAGACCCAGTACTTC. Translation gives CASSGTDKETQYF.

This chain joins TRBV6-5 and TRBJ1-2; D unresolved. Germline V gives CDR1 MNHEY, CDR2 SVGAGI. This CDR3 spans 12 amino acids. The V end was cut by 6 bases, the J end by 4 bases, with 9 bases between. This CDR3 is CASSDARYGYTF. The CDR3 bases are TGTGCCAGCAGCGACGCACGCTATGGCTACACCTTC.

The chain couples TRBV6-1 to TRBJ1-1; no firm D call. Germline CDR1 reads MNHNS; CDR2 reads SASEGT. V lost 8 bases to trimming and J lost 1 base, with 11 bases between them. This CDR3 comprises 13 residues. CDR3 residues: CASCTRTNTEAFF. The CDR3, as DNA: TGTGCCAGCTGCACACGGACGAACACTGAAGCTTTCTTT.

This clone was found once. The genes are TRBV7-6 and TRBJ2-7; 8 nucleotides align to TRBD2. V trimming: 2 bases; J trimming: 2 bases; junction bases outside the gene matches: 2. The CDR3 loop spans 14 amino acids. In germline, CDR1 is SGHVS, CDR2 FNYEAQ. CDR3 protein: CASSLKRETYEQYF. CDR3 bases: TGTGCCAGCAGCTTAAAGCGGGAGACCTACGAGCAGTACTTC.

The CDR3 region has the DNA TGCAGCGTTGCCGGGACAGCGGACACAGATACGCAGTATTTT. It codes for CSVAGTADTDTQYF. The chain combines TRBV29-1 with TRBJ2-3; 7 bases align to TRBD1. V dropped 4 bases and J dropped 2; count of bases not matched to a gene: 6. CDR3 length: 14 residues. Germline CDR1 and CDR2: SQVTM and ANQGSEA.

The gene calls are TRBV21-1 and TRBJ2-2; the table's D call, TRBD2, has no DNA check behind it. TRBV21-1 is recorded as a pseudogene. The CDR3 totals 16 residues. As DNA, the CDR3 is TGTGCCAGCAGCAAGTTATACGGGGGACGGACCGGGGAGCTGTTTTTT. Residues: CASSKLYGGRTGELFF.